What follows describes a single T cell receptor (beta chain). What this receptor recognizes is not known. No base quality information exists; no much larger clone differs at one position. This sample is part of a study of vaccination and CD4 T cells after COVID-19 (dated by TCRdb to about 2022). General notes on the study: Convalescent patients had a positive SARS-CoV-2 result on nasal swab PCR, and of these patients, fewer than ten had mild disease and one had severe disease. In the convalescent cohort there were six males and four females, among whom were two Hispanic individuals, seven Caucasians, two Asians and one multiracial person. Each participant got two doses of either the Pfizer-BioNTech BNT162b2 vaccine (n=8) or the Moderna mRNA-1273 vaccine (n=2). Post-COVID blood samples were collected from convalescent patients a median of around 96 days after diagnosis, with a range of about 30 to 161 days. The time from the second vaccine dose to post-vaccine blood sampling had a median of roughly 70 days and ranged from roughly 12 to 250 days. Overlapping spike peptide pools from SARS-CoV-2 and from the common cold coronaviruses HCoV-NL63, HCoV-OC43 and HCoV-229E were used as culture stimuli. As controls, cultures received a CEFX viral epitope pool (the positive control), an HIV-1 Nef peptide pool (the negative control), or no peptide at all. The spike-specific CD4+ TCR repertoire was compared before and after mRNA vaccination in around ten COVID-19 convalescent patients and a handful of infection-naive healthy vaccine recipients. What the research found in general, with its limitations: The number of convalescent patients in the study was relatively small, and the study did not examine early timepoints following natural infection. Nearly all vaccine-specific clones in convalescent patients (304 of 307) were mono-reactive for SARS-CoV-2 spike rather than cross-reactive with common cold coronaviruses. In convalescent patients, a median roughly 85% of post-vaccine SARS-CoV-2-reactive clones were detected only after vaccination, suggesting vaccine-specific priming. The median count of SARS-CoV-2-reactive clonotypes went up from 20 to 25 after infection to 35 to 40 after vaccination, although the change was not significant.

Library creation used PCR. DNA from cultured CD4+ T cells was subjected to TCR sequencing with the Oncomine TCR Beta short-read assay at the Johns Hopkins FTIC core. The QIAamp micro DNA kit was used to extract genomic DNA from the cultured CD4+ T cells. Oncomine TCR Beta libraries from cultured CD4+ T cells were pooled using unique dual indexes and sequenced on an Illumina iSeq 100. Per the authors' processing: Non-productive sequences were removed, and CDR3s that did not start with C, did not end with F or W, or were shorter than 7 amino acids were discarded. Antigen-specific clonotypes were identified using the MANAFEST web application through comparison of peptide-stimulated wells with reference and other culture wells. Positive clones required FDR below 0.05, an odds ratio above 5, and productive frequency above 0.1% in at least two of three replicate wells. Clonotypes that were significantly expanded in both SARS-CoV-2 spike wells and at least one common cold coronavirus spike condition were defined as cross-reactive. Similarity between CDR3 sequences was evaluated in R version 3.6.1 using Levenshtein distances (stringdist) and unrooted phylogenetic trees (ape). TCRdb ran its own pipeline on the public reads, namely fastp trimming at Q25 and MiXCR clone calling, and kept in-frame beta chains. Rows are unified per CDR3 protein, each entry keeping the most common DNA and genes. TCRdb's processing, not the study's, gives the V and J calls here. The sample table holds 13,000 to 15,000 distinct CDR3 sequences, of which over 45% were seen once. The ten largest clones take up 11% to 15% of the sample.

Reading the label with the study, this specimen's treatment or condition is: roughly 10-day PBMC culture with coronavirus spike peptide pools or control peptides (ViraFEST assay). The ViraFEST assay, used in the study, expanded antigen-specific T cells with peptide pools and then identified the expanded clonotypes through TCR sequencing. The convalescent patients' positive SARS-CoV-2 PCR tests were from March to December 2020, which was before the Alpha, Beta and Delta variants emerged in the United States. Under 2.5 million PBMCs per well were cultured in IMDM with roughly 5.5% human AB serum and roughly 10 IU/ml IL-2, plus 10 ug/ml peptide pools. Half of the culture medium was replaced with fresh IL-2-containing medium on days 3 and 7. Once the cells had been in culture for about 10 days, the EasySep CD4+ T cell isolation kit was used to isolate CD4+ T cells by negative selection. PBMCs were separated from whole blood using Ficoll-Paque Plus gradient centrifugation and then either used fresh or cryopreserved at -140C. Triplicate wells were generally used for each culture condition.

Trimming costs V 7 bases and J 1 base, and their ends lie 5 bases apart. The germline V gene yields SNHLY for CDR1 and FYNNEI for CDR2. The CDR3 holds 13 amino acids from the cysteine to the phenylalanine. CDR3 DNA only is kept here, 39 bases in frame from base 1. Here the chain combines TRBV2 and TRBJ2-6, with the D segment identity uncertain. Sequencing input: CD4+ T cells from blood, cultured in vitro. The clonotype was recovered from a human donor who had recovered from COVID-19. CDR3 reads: CASKGSGANVLTF. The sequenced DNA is TGTGCCAGCAAGGGATCTGGGGCCAACGTCCTGACTTTC.